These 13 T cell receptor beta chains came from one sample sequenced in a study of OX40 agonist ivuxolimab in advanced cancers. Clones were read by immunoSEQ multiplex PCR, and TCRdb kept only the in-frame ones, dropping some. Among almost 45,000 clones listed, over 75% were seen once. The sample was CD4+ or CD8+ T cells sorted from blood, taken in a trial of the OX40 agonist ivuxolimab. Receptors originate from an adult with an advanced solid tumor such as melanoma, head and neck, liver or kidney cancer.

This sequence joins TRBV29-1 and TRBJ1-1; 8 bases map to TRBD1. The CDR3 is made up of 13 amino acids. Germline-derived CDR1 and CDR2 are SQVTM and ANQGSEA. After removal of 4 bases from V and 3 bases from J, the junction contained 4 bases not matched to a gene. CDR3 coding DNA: TGCAGCGTTGGCGGGACAGGCGACACTGAAGCTTTCTTT. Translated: CSVGGTGDTEAFF.

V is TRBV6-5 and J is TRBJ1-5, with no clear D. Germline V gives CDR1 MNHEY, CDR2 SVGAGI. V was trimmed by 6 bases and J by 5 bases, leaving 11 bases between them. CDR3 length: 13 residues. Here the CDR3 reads CASRRETHQPQHF. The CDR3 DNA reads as TGTGCCAGCAGACGAGAGACCCATCAGCCCCAGCATTTT.

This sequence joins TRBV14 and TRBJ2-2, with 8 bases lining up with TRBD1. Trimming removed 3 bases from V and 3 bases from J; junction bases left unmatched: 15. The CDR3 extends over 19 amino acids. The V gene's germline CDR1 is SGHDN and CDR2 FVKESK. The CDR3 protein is CASSQFGPGAGGDTGELFF. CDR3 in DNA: TGTGCCAGCAGCCAGTTCGGCCCCGGGGCAGGGGGCGACACCGGGGAGCTGTTTTTT.

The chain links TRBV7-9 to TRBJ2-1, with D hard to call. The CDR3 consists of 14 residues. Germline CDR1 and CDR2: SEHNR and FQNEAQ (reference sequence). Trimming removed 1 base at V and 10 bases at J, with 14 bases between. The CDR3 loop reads CASSLDSRHSEQFF. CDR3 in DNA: TGTGCCAGCAGCTTAGATTCGCGACACTCGGAGCAGTTCTTC.

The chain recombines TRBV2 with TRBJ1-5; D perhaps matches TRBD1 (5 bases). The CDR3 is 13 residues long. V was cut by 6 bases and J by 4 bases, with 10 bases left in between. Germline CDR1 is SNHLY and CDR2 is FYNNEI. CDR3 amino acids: CASSPTENQPQHF. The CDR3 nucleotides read TGTGCCAGCAGCCCGACAGAGAATCAGCCCCAGCATTTT.

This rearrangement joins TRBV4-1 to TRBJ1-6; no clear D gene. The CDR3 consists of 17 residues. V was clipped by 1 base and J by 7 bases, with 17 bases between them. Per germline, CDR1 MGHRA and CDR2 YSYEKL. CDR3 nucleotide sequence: TGCGCCAGCAGCCAAGTTCCCTTGTTCGAAGGGAATTCACCCCTCCACTTT. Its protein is CASSQVPLFEGNSPLHF.

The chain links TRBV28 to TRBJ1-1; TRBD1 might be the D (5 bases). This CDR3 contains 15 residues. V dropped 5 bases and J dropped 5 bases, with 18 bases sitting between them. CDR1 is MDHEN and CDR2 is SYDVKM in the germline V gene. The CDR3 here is CASSLVEGEGTEAFF. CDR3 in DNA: TGTGCCAGCAGTCTGGTGGAAGGGGAAGGGACTGAAGCTTTCTTT.

In nucleotides, the CDR3 is TGTGCCAGCAGTCCCTCAGCCGACTATGGCTACACCTTC. Its protein is CASSPSADYGYTF. V gene TRBV27 combines with J gene TRBJ1-2; no firm D call. Deletions cut 5 bases from V and 3 bases from J, with 10 bases between. The V gene's germline CDR1 is MNHEY and CDR2 SMNVEV (reference sequence). This CDR3 has 13 amino acids.

The CDR3 loop is CASSIEGTGRTYEQYF. The CDR3, as DNA: TGTGCCAGTAGTATAGAAGGAACAGGGAGAACCTACGAGCAGTACTTC. V usage is TRBV19 and J usage is TRBJ2-7, with a possible D match to TRBD1 (6 bases). V was clipped by 0 bases and J by 2 bases, with 14 bases between them. The CDR3 is made up of 16 amino acids. CDR1 and CDR2 (germline): LNHDA, SQIVND (reference sequence).

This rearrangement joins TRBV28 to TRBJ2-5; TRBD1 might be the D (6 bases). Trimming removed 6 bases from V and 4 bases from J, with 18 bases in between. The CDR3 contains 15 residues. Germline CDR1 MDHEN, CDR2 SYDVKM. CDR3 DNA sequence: TGTGCCAGCAGCTTGGGAACGACAGGTCGAGAGACCCAGTACTTC. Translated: CASSLGTTGRETQYF. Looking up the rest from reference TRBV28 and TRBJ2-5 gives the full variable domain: DVKVTQSSRYLVKRTGEKVFLECVQDMDHENMFWYRQDPGLGLRLIYFSYDVKMKEKGDIPEGYSVSREKKERFSLILESASTNQTSMYLCASSLGTTGRETQYFGPGTRLLVL.

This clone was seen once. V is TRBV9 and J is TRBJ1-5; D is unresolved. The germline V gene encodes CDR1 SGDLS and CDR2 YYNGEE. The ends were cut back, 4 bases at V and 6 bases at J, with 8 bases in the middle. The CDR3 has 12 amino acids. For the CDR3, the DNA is TGTGCCAGCAGCTCCGAGGGTCAGCCCCAGCATTTT. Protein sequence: CASSSEGQPQHF.

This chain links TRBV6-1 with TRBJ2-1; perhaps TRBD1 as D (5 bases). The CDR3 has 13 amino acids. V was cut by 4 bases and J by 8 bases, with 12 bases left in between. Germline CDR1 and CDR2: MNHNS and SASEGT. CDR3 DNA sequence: TGTGCCAGCAGTGGCTCAGGGTTACATGAGCAGTTCTTC. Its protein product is CASSGSGLHEQFF.

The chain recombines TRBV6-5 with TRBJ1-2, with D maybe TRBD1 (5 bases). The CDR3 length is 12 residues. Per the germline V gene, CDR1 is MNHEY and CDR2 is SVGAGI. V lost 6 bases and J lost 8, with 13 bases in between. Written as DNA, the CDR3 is TGTGCCAGCAGCCGAAAATGGGGGGGCTACACCTTC. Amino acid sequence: CASSRKWGGYTF.